These 25 T cell receptor beta chains originate from one sample sequenced in a study of T cells in Graves' hyperthyroidism and ophthalmopathy. TCR beta CDR3 regions were amplified from RNA transcripts. A first-round RT-PCR of the TCR CDR3 used the HTBI primer set. TCRdb reanalysed the multiplex PCR reads using MiXCR and keeps one entry per CDR3 protein. The sample lists some 720,000 distinct CDR3 sequences, 15% to 20% occurring once. Material for sequencing was blood. These receptors all stem from a man between 18 and 29 years old with Graves' hyperthyroidism.

The chain carries TRBV19 and TRBJ2-3; 15 bases match TRBD2. The germline V gene has CDR1 LNHDA and CDR2 SQIVND (reference sequence). CDR3 size: 19 residues. With V trimmed by 5 bases and J by 1 base, 10 bases remained unmatched. DNA for the CDR3: TGTGCCAGTAGTCCGGGACTAGCGGGAGGCCGGGGGGGCACAGATACGCAGTATTTT. This translates into CASSPGLAGGRGGTDTQYF. Using reference TRBV19 and TRBJ2-3 for the parts outside the CDR3, the full variable domain is DGGITQSPKYLFRKEGQNVTLSCEQNLNHDAMYWYRQDPGQGLRLIYYSQIVNDFQKGDIAEGYSVSREKKESFPLTVTSAQKNPTAFYLCASSPGLAGGRGGTDTQYFGPGTRLTVL.

The sample holds many counts of this clonotype. The chain employs TRBV7-9 and TRBJ1-1; unclear D gene. V lost 1 base to trimming and J lost 1 base, with 10 bases between them. Germline V gene lookup returns CDR1 SEHNR and CDR2 FQNEAQ (reference sequence). The CDR3 totals 15 residues. The DNA of the CDR3 is TGTGCCAGCAGCTTAGAAGTAGTGCGGAACACTGAAGCTTTCTTT. Its protein is CASSLEVVRNTEAFF. The variable domain in full, with the rest retrieved from reference TRBV7-9 and TRBJ1-1, is DTGVSQNPRHKITKRGQNVTFRCDPISEHNRLYWYRQTLGQGPEFLTYFQNEAQLEKSRLLSDRFSAERPKGSFSTLEIQRTEQGDSAMYLCASSLEVVRNTEAFFGQGTRLTVV.

Comment on this clonotype: At one of its ends the junction is not consistent with the germline gene, which may arise from a read error. The chain employs TRBV13 and TRBJ2-7; tentatively, D is TRBD2 (6 bases). CDR1 PRHDT and CDR2 FYEKMQ come from the germline V gene (reference sequence). The CDR3 spans 14 residues. CDR3 DNA sequence: TGTGCCAGCAGCTTAGAACGGGAGTCCTACGAGCGGTACTTC. Protein: CASSLERESYERYF.

In its sample, this clonotype was seen many times. The chain is built from TRBV30 and TRBJ1-1, with D hard to call. This CDR3 comprises 12 residues. V was shortened by 2 bases and J by 3 bases, with 7 bases between the two germline ends. CDR1 GTSNPN and CDR2 SVGIG come from the germline V gene (reference sequence). CDR3 DNA: TGTGCCTGGAGTCTCCGTTACACTGAAGCTTTCTTT. It encodes CAWSLRYTEAFF.

This clonotype was found many times. The chain has TRBV20-1 and TRBJ2-1, with 12 bases identical to TRBD1. The CDR3 is 15 amino acids. With V trimmed by 0 bases and J by 10 bases, 7 bases remained unmatched. Germline V gene lookup returns CDR1 DFQATT and CDR2 SNEGSKA (reference sequence). The CDR3 DNA follows: TGCAGTGCTAGAGAATCGGGACAGGGGGCGCAAGAGCAGTTCTTC. This gives the protein CSARESGQGAQEQFF.

The rearrangement uses TRBV20-1 and TRBJ2-7, with D hard to call. This CDR3 contains 14 residues. CDR1 is DFQATT and CDR2 is SNEGSKA in the germline V gene (reference sequence). Trimming removed 3 bases from V and 0 bases from J, with 12 bases in between. CDR3 bases: TGCAGTGCTAGTGGCGTGGGAATCTCCTACGAGCAGTACTTC. Encoded protein: CSASGVGISYEQYF.

Details on this clonotype: At one end the junction does not follow the germline gene, possibly because of a read error. The gene calls are TRBV7-8 and TRBJ2-5, with 11 bases identical to TRBD2. The germline V gene has CDR1 SGHVS and CDR2 FQNEAQ. The CDR3 is 17 amino acids. The CDR3 DNA reads TGTGCCAGCAGGAGAACCGGGACTAGCGGACTTCAAGAGGCCCAGTACTTC. Its protein product is CASRRTGTSGLQEAQYF.

The chain employs TRBV27 and TRBJ2-3; 8 nucleotides align to TRBD2. Germline CDR1 reads MNHEY; CDR2 reads SMNVEV (reference sequence). The CDR3 covers 13 residues. The V and J ends lost 7 bases and 3 bases, in that order; junction bases with no gene match: 3. The CDR3 DNA reads TGTGCCAGCAACCGGGGGGGGACAGATACGCAGTATTTT. Protein: CASNRGGTDTQYF.

This clonotype has a count of ten or more. The CDR3 here is CSARVASGTYEQYF. The CDR3 DNA follows: TGCAGTGCTAGAGTGGCTAGCGGTACCTACGAGCAGTACTTC. The chain carries TRBV20-1 and TRBJ2-7, with 7 bases identical to TRBD2. This CDR3 has 14 amino acids. Trimming at V came to 1 base and at J to 2 bases, leaving 5 bases not matched to a gene. Germline CDR1 is DFQATT and CDR2 is SNEGSKA (reference sequence).

The sample holds a few counts of this clonotype. The V gene is TRBV12-3 or TRBV12-4, the J gene TRBJ2-1; no reliable D call. The CDR3 is 12 amino acids. V lost 3 bases and J lost 8, with 8 bases in between. The CDR3 nucleotides are TGTGCCAGCAGTTTTTTCCGGGATGAGCAGTTCTTC. It encodes CASSFFRDEQFF.

This clonotype was seen a few times. The chain links TRBV9 to TRBJ1-1; 9 nucleotides line up with TRBD1. Germline V lookup: CDR1 SGDLS, CDR2 YYNGEE. The V segment lost 0 bases and the J segment 9 bases; nucleotides outside the gene matches: 9. The CDR3 is made up of 15 amino acids. CDR3 bases: TGTGCCAGCAGCGTAGAAATCACCGGGACAGGGAAAGCTTTCTTT. It yields the protein CASSVEITGTGKAFF.

The chain carries TRBV5-1 and TRBJ2-1; D may be TRBD1 (5 bases). The V end lost 0 bases, the J end lost 8 bases, and 15 bases lay between the germline ends. The CDR3 totals 15 residues. Germline-derived CDR1 and CDR2 are SGHRS and YFSETQ. The CDR3 bases are TGCGCCAGCAGCTTGGGCCAGGGTGGCGTGGATGAGCAGTTCTTC. It yields the protein CASSLGQGGVDEQFF. Variable domain in full (rest from reference TRBV5-1 and TRBJ2-1): KAGVTQTPRYLIKTRGQQVTLSCSPISGHRSVSWYQQTPGQGLQFLFEYFSETQRNKGNFPGRFSGRQFSNSRSEMNVSTLELGDSALYLCASSLGQGGVDEQFFGPGTRLTVL.

This clonotype was observed at least ten times. The chain carries TRBV6-1 and TRBJ1-6; D unclear. The CDR3 consists of 11 residues. Trimming pared 4 bases from V and 15 bases from J, leaving 10 bases between. Germline-derived CDR1 and CDR2 are MNHNS and SASEGT. The CDR3 nucleotides are TGTGCCAGCAGTGGTCCCGGCGACCTCCACTTT. It codes for CASSGPGDLHF.

This clonotype came up once. This chain uses TRBV10-3 with TRBJ1-1, with D perhaps TRBD1 (5 bases). From germline, CDR1 is ENHRY and CDR2 SYGVKD. The CDR3 spans 11 residues. V was cut by 10 bases and J by 6 bases, with 12 bases left in between. The CDR3 loop reads CATGGEAEAFF. As DNA, the CDR3 is TGTGCCACCGGAGGGGAGGCTGAAGCTTTCTTT.

This clonotype was recorded at least ten times. The V call is TRBV3-1, the J call TRBJ2-7; D call uncertain. This CDR3 spans 12 amino acids. The V and J ends lost 3 bases and 9 bases respectively, with 12 bases between them. Germline-derived CDR1 and CDR2 are LGHDT and YNNKEL (reference sequence). The CDR3 reads CASSQGPGGQYF. The CDR3 DNA sequence: TGTGCCAGCAGCCAGGGCCCTGGCGGGCAGTACTTC.

This clonotype was recorded many times. This chain links TRBV10-3 with TRBJ2-3, with 15 nucleotides matching TRBD2. The CDR3 consists of 18 residues. Germline V gives CDR1 ENHRY, CDR2 SYGVKD. Trimming at V came to 10 bases and at J to 4 bases, leaving 15 bases not matched to a gene. This chain's CDR3 is CATAGTSGRYEAPDTQYF. The CDR3 coding sequence is TGTGCCACCGCCGGGACTAGCGGGAGGTACGAAGCCCCAGATACGCAGTATTTT.

This clonotype was observed at least ten times. This chain uses TRBV28 with TRBJ2-4; a weak D match, TRBD1 (5 bases). The germline V gene has CDR1 MDHEN and CDR2 SYDVKM. CDR3 length: 13 amino acids. Trimming left V 3 bases short and J 6 bases short, with 9 bases between. The CDR3 DNA reads TGTGCCAGCAGTTTGGGGCTAGGAAACATTCAGTACTTC. Its translation: CASSLGLGNIQYF.

This clonotype was seen only a few times. CDR3 DNA sequence: TGCAGCCCGCGCGGACACATCTACAATGAGCAGTTCTTC. Amino acid sequence: CSPRGHIYNEQFF. This sequence joins TRBV20-1 and TRBJ2-1, with a possible D match to TRBD1 (5 bases). In germline, CDR1 is DFQATT, CDR2 SNEGSKA (reference sequence). CDR3 length equals 13 residues.

Ten or more counts support this clonotype. V gene TRBV12-3 or TRBV12-4 combines with J gene TRBJ2-1, with TRBD1 as a possible D gene (5 bases). The CDR3 loop spans 14 amino acids. The ends were cut back, 7 bases at V and 5 bases at J, with 15 bases in the middle. CDR3 in amino acids: CASTLAGIHNEQFF. DNA of the CDR3: TGTGCCAGCACCCTCGCAGGGATCCACAATGAGCAGTTCTTC.

This rearrangement joins TRBV5-1 to TRBJ2-1; D not resolved. Between the trimmed V and J ends, which lost 5 bases and 4 bases, there was a span of 10 bases. CDR3 length: 13 residues. CDR1 and CDR2 (germline): SGHRS, YFSETQ. CDR3 DNA: TGCGCCAGCAGTCCGACCCAATACAATGAGCAGTTCTTC. Protein product: CASSPTQYNEQFF.

This chain uses TRBV28 with TRBJ1-1; D not certain. Trimming took off 6 bases at V and 6 bases at J, with 11 bases between the two ends. This CDR3 comprises 12 residues. Germline V gene lookup returns CDR1 MDHEN and CDR2 SYDVKM. Written as DNA, the CDR3 is TGTGCCAGCAGACTGGTTCGAGCTGAAGCTTTCTTT. It translates to CASRLVRAEAFF.

This clonotype was recorded a few times. The rearrangement links TRBV5-1 to TRBJ2-7, with D perhaps TRBD1 or TRBD2 (5 bases each). Germline V gene data show CDR1 as SGHRS and CDR2 as YFSETQ. The V end was cut by 2 bases, the J end by 2 bases, with 11 bases between. The CDR3 consists of 14 residues. The CDR3, as DNA: TGCGCCAGCAGCTTCCGGGGCCAACCCTACGAGCAGTACTTC. Its translation is CASSFRGQPYEQYF.

This clonotype turned up a few times. The CDR3 protein is CAWSLGAGNTIYF. The CDR3 bases are TGTGCCTGGAGCCTGGGCGCTGGAAACACCATATATTTT. The rearrangement uses TRBV30 and TRBJ1-3; D unresolved. Germline V gene sequence: CDR1 GTSNPN, CDR2 SVGIG (reference sequence). CDR3 size: 13 residues. Trimming left V 3 bases short and J 2 bases short, with 8 bases between. The full variable domain, in which reference TRBV30 and TRBJ1-3 provide the parts outside the CDR3, is SQTIHQWPATLVQPVGSPLSLECTVEGTSNPNLYWYRQAAGRGLQLLFYSVGIGQISSEVPQNLSASRPQDRQFILSSKKLLLSDSGFYLCAWSLGAGNTIYFGEGSWLTVV.

CDR3 DNA: TGTGCCAGCAGCGCGGGACTAGCGGGAGATTACACCGGGGAGCTGTTTTTT. This translates into CASSAGLAGDYTGELFF. The chain links TRBV7-9 to TRBJ2-2; 14 nucleotides match TRBD2. This CDR3 is 17 amino acids long. The V and J ends lost 5 bases and 3 bases, in that order; junction bases with no gene match: 5. Germline V gene sequence: CDR1 SEHNR, CDR2 FQNEAQ (reference sequence). The entire variable domain, with the rest obtained from reference TRBV7-9 and TRBJ2-2, is as follows: DTGVSQNPRHKITKRGQNVTFRCDPISEHNRLYWYRQTLGQGPEFLTYFQNEAQLEKSRLLSDRFSAERPKGSFSTLEIQRTEQGDSAMYLCASSAGLAGDYTGELFFGEGSRLTVL.

The gene calls are TRBV6-2 or TRBV6-3 and TRBJ2-3, with 7 bases fitting TRBD2. The CDR3 is made up of 12 amino acids. V shed 11 bases and J 2 bases; nucleotides not matched to a gene: 4. In germline, CDR1 is MNHEY, CDR2 SVGEGT. The CDR3 DNA is TGTGCCGCGGGGGATATCACAGATACGCAGTATTTT. Protein sequence: CAAGDITDTQYF.